This T cell receptor (beta chain) was sequenced during a study of blood T cells in healthy people across ages (dated by TCRdb to 2013 to 2016). For the study in its entirety: Template switching captured roughly one uniquely barcoded TCR beta cDNA molecule per two T cells in model experiments. Age-related changes in TCR beta repertoire diversity were measured in the study by deep sequencing normalized with unique cDNA molecular identifiers. Four age groups were formed from the donors: young (average approximately 15 years), middle-aged (just under 40), aged (over 55) and long-lived (about 80). To avoid experimental bias, donors of different ages were spread randomly across the sequencing lanes. Using the same blood draw, the study looked at two additional independent replicas of 1 million unique cDNA reads for two donors, one aged 18 to 30 and the other aged 80 or older.

The junction shows trimming of 4 bases on V and 0 bases on J, plus 14 bases between the germline ends. The CDR3 goes from the cysteine to the phenylalanine over 17 residues. Just the 51-base CDR3 DNA is kept, in frame starting at base 1. CDR1 SGHNT and CDR2 YYREEE are derived from the germline V gene (reference sequence). Systemically healthy Caucasian individuals from Russia, around 38 in total and aged roughly 6 to 100 years, were included as donors. Roughly 9 milliliters of peripheral blood were drawn from each donor into EDTA-treated Vacutainer tubes. Ficoll-Paque density-gradient centrifugation was used to isolate PBMCs, with at least 7 million per sample. Total RNA, at least 5 micrograms per sample, was extracted from PBMCs with Trizol reagent. For every donor, an aliquot of PBMCs went through flow cytometry to measure the percentages of naive CD45RAhigh/CD27high T cells. Library generation was performed with 5' RACE. TCRdb names Illumina HiSeq 2500 as the instrument used. The second PCR ran for roughly 6 to 11 cycles and used a J-beta primer mix along with a sample-barcoded 5' primer. A unique molecular identifier was introduced onto each TCR beta cDNA molecule by a template-switch 5' adaptor carrying 12 random nucleotides. Each sample yielded at least 3 million CDR3-containing paired-end reads. First-strand cDNA synthesis was performed from all RNA using the Mint cDNA synthesis kit, with priming by a TRBC-specific oligonucleotide. After uracil-DNA glycosylase treatment, a first 18-cycle PCR used universal primers M1SS and BC2_uni_R on all cDNA. On the authors' methods: Each sample was normalized by randomly selecting 1 million high-quality reads, each carrying a distinct molecular identifier. Reads with shared molecular identifiers were discarded instead of being binned into consensus sequences. MiTCR, set to a Q25 quality threshold and the strictest error-elimination algorithm, was used for CDR3 identification, clonotype clustering and error correction. A nonparametric unseen species model using Euler transformation provided a lower-bound estimate of total TCR beta diversity. The raw public reads went through TCRdb reprocessing: fastp at Q25, MiXCR clone calling, in-frame beta chains kept. Rows merge per CDR3 protein into single entries with the most common DNA and genes. The authors' filters were not applied to this entry. A total of about 720,000 distinct CDR3 sequences appear in this sample, about a fifth of them only once. Jointly, the top ten make up roughly a fifth of the sample.

What the authors observed across the whole study: Compared with the aged group, more naive CD4+ T cells, fewer expanded clones and increased TCR diversity were shown by the long-lived group, suggesting age selection. The percentage of naive T cells measured by flow cytometry correlated strongly with observed TCR beta diversity. The CMV infection status of donors was not known, potentially confounding age-related changes in expanded clonotypes. Because profiling used bulk unsorted PBMCs, naive and antigen-experienced compartments could not be compared conclusively. As age increased, observed TCR beta diversity per million T cells dropped in a roughly linear way, and a significant reduction was already evident by age 40. Estimates of total diversity based on one million sequenced T cells were regarded as lower bounds and as underestimates.

In its sample, this clonotype was seen a few times. Its cognate antigen has yet to be identified. Base qualities are not recorded, but no much larger clone differs from it by a single base. This sequence originates from a man in his sixties or seventies in good health. Sequencing used blood. This sequence uses TRBV5-4 and TRBJ1-6; TRBD1 might be the D gene, on 5 matching bases. In nucleotide form, the sequence is TGTGCCAGCAGCCCCGGGACCTTTAGCTCCTATAATTCACCCCTCCACTTT. Its translation is CASSPGTFSSYNSPLHF.